Presented here are 22 T cell receptor beta chains from one specimen sequenced in a study of T cells in tuberculosis. The assay was immunoSEQ multiplex PCR, and TCRdb's table has in-frame clones only and misses some. The sample contains fewer than 35,000 clones, around 88% of which appear only once. Time point here: new active TB diagnosis, blood taken before or within 7 days of starting treatment. Material: PBMCs, obtained at tuberculosis diagnosis. The receptor source for this set is an adult with tuberculosis.

J is TRBJ1-1 and V is TRBV5-1, with 9 bases fitting TRBD1. Per the germline V gene, CDR1 is SGHRS and CDR2 is YFSETQ. The CDR3 is made up of 13 amino acids. The V segment lost 5 bases and the J segment 5 bases; nucleotides outside the gene matches: 4. The CDR3 nucleotides read TGCGCCAGCAGTTACGGGACAGGGACTGAAGCTTTCTTT. Residues: CASSYGTGTEAFF.

The table lists this clone with a count of one. CDR3 nucleotide sequence: TGCGCCAGCAGCCAAGGCAGGCCCTTCTCCTACGAGCAGTACTTC. Amino acid sequence: CASSQGRPFSYEQYF. The chain carries TRBV4-1 and TRBJ2-7; D remains unclear. In germline, CDR1 is MGHRA, CDR2 YSYEKL. The CDR3 totals 15 residues. With 1 base removed from V and 0 bases from J, the gap between germline ends came to 10 bases.

The chain uses TRBV27 and TRBJ1-5; no definite D call. This CDR3 has 13 amino acids. Trimming cost V 5 bases and J 4 bases, with 9 bases left between them. Germline-derived CDR1 and CDR2 are MNHEY and SMNVEV (reference sequence). The CDR3 DNA reads as TGTGCCAGCAGTACCTACTCGAATCAGCCCCAGCATTTT. It specifies CASSTYSNQPQHF.

The chain is built from TRBV6-5 and TRBJ2-6; perhaps TRBD1 as D (5 bases). The CDR3 spans 14 residues. Looked up from germline, CDR1 is MNHEY and CDR2 is SVGAGI. V was clipped by 6 bases and J by 1 base, with 7 bases between them. This CDR3 is CASSRESGANVLTF. For the CDR3, the DNA is TGTGCCAGCAGCAGGGAATCTGGGGCCAACGTCCTGACTTTC.

The V call is TRBV5-5, the J call TRBJ1-2; 11 bases map to TRBD1. The CDR3 totals 15 residues. With 2 bases clipped from V and 2 bases from J, the junction kept 2 bases outside the gene matches. CDR1 and CDR2 from the germline V gene are SGHKS and YYEKEE (reference sequence). CDR3 sequence reads: CASSLGTGGNYGYTF. In nucleotides, the CDR3 is TGTGCCAGCAGCTTAGGGACAGGGGGAAACTATGGCTACACCTTC.

The gene calls are TRBV11-2 and TRBJ2-1; D gene ambiguous. This CDR3 spans 11 amino acids. Germline loops: CDR1 SGHAT, CDR2 FQNNGV. The ends were cut back, 5 bases at V and 9 bases at J, with 8 bases in the middle. The CDR3 here is CASSALSEQFF. In DNA form, the CDR3 reads TGTGCCAGCAGCGCCCTATCTGAGCAGTTCTTC.

The V call is TRBV5-1, the J call TRBJ2-5; possible D gene TRBD1, 6 bases. Germline loops: CDR1 SGHRS, CDR2 YFSETQ. The CDR3 spans 13 residues. Trimming left V 3 bases short and J 5 bases short, with 11 bases between. In DNA form, the CDR3 reads TGCGCCAGCAGCTCAGGGGATAGGGAGACCCAGTACTTC. As protein: CASSSGDRETQYF.

The table lists this clone with a few counts. V usage is TRBV10-1 and J usage is TRBJ2-3; D is uncertain. Germline V gene sequence: CDR1 WNHNN, CDR2 SYGVQD (reference sequence). V was trimmed by 0 bases and J by 1 base, leaving 11 bases between them. This CDR3 has 16 residues. Here the CDR3 DNA reads TGCGCCAGCAGTGAGTCTGAGGAAGGAGGCACAGATACGCAGTATTTT. Its translation is CASSESEEGGTDTQYF.

The chain carries TRBV7-2 and TRBJ2-2; 7 nucleotides align to TRBD1. Germline trimming cut 5 bases from V and 4 bases from J; bases unmatched to any gene: 4. The germline CDR1 and CDR2 sequences are SGHTA and FQGNSA. This CDR3 contains 14 residues. The CDR3: CASSADRATGELFF. The CDR3 DNA reads TGTGCCAGCAGCGCAGACAGGGCCACCGGGGAGCTGTTTTTT.

The chain couples TRBV10-3 to TRBJ2-3, with TRBD2 as a possible D gene (5 bases). The CDR3 extends over 16 amino acids. V lost 3 bases and J 4 bases, leaving 17 bases between the germline ends. Germline CDR1 reads ENHRY; CDR2 reads SYGVKD. As DNA, the CDR3 is TGTGCCATCAGTGATTGGAGGTTGGGTAGGGCAGATACGCAGTATTTT. This sequence encodes CAISDWRLGRADTQYF.

The chain employs TRBV28 and TRBJ1-1; D is possibly TRBD1 (5 bases). CDR1 and CDR2 (germline): MDHEN, SYDVKM. The CDR3 has 16 amino acids. The ends were cut back, 1 base at V and 1 base at J, with 13 bases in the middle. The CDR3 sequence: CASSLSFPRENTEAFF. The DNA of the CDR3 is TGTGCCAGCAGTTTATCATTCCCCAGGGAGAACACTGAAGCTTTCTTT. The full variable domain, its missing parts supplied by reference TRBV28 and TRBJ1-1, is DVKVTQSSRYLVKRTGEKVFLECVQDMDHENMFWYRQDPGLGLRLIYFSYDVKMKEKGDIPEGYSVSREKKERFSLILESASTNQTSMYLCASSLSFPRENTEAFFGQGTRLTVV.

This sequence joins TRBV19 and TRBJ2-7, with D perhaps TRBD2 (6 bases). V lost 6 bases, J lost 7 bases, and 19 bases lay in between. Germline V gene sequence: CDR1 LNHDA, CDR2 SQIVND (reference sequence). The CDR3 runs 14 residues. CDR3 protein: CASSGRDSSGEQYF. CDR3 bases: TGTGCCAGTAGCGGGCGGGATTCCAGCGGAGAGCAGTACTTC. Looking up the rest from reference TRBV19 and TRBJ2-7 gives the full variable domain: DGGITQSPKYLFRKEGQNVTLSCEQNLNHDAMYWYRQDPGQGLRLIYYSQIVNDFQKGDIAEGYSVSREKKESFPLTVTSAQKNPTAFYLCASSGRDSSGEQYFGPGTRLTVT.

The gene calls are TRBV13 and TRBJ2-7; TRBD2 matches 13 bases. This CDR3 spans 14 amino acids. From germline, CDR1 is PRHDT and CDR2 FYEKMQ (reference sequence). Trimming removed 5 bases from V and 6 bases from J; junction bases left unmatched: 4. Written as DNA, the CDR3 is TGTGCCAGCAGCGGCGGGACTAGCGGGGTCGAGCAGTACTTC. Translating gives CASSGGTSGVEQYF.

Within the sample, this clone is medium-sized (0.01 to 0.1%). The chain carries TRBV10-2 and TRBJ2-1, with 10 bases fitting TRBD2. The CDR3 runs 13 residues. With 4 bases clipped from V and 9 bases from J, the junction kept 3 bases outside the gene matches. The V gene's germline CDR1 is WSHSY and CDR2 SAAADI. The CDR3: CASSALAGLEQFF. As DNA, the CDR3 is TGCGCCAGCAGTGCACTAGCGGGACTTGAGCAGTTCTTC.

The V gene is TRBV7-7, the J gene TRBJ2-5; 9 positions match TRBD2. Germline V gene data show CDR1 as SSHAT and CDR2 as FNYEAQ (reference sequence). The junction had 15 bases not matched to a gene; V was cut back by 2 bases and J by 5 bases. CDR3 length equals 18 residues. The CDR3 region has the DNA TGTGCCAGCAGCTTAAGCTGGCGGGGGGGTCCCGAGGGGGAGACCCAGTACTTC. Its translation: CASSLSWRGGPEGETQYF.

This rearrangement joins TRBV7-2 to TRBJ2-1, with a tentative D call TRBD2 (6 bases). V was pared by 1 base and J by 11 bases, with 12 bases between. The germline V gene encodes CDR1 SGHTA and CDR2 FQGNSA. The CDR3 is 13 residues long. The CDR3 coding sequence is TGTGCCAGCAGCTTAGTAGCGGCTAAGAAGCAGTTCTTC. It encodes CASSLVAAKKQFF.

The DNA for the CDR3 is TGCGCCAGCAGCCAATCAACTAGCGGGGGTGTCGGCGAGCAGTACTTC. As protein: CASSQSTSGGVGEQYF. The V call is TRBV4-1, the J call TRBJ2-7; 11 bases fit TRBD2. Germline V gene lookup returns CDR1 MGHRA and CDR2 YSYEKL. CDR3 size: 16 residues. The trim removed 2 bases at V and 6 bases at J, leaving 9 bases unmatched.

This clone is a singleton in its sample. The chain joins TRBV7-2 to TRBJ2-5, with D tentatively TRBD1 (5 bases). The length of the CDR3 is 13 residues. The V and J ends lost 5 bases and 5 bases respectively, with 12 bases between them. Per germline, CDR1 SGHTA and CDR2 FQGNSA. DNA for the CDR3: TGTGCCAGCAGCAGGGGCTCATCGGAGACCCAGTACTTC. Protein sequence: CASSRGSSETQYF.

The V call is TRBV4-1, the J call TRBJ1-5; D is undetermined. The CDR3 is 15 amino acids. In germline, CDR1 is MGHRA, CDR2 YSYEKL. V was pared by 0 bases and J by 6 bases, with 12 bases between. The CDR3 nucleotides read TGCGCCAGCAGCCAAGATAGGGTAGGGAGTCAGCCCCAGCATTTT. Translating gives CASSQDRVGSQPQHF.

This rearrangement joins TRBV11-2 to TRBJ2-4; 11 nucleotides match TRBD1. The CDR3 is 16 residues long. The J segment lost 1 base and the V segment lost 5 bases, leaving 4 bases of the junction unmatched. Germline V lookup: CDR1 SGHAT, CDR2 FQNNGV. The CDR3 loop reads CASSPWDRGAKNIQYF. DNA for the CDR3: TGTGCCAGCAGCCCCTGGGACAGGGGGGCCAAAAACATTCAGTACTTC.

This chain connects TRBV21-1 to TRBJ2-7; the table calls TRBD2, which could not be checked here. TRBV21-1 is deemed a pseudogene. CDR3 length: 13 residues. The CDR3 sequence is CASSETGNTEQYF. CDR3 sequence (DNA): TGTGCCAGCAGCGAAACGGGAAACACCGAGCAGTACTTC.

The chain combines TRBV4-1 with TRBJ1-5; possibly TRBD1 for D (5 bases). The CDR3 is 16 residues long. Germline lookup yields CDR1 MGHRA and CDR2 YSYEKL. V was shortened by 3 bases and J by 4 bases, with 16 bases between the two germline ends. In DNA form, the CDR3 reads TGCGCCAGCAGCCAGGGGCAGGGCGGCCGTAATCAGCCCCAGCATTTT. It codes for CASSQGQGGRNQPQHF.